Included here is one T cell receptor (beta chain) sequence, with context. In the study's own analysis: Amplification of reference gene primers provided the estimated nucleated cell counts. Clones were sequenced by immunoSEQ multiplex PCR, and TCRdb holds only the in-frame ones, with some missing. V, J and clone size derive from that table, while D and trimming were established from the DNA sequence. This sample carries about 54,000 clones, about nine tenths of them seen once, and the ten largest clones take 28%. These data are taken from a study of blood T cell repertoires in COVID-19. About the study: Sites across the United States, Italy and Spain contributed samples from acute and convalescent COVID-19.

This clonotype originated in a human donor in a cohort sampled during active COVID-19. The sequenced sample consisted of peripheral blood.

The CDR3 protein is CASSLQQGPYNEQFF. For the CDR3, the DNA is TGTGCCAGCAGCTTACAACAGGGCCCCTACAATGAGCAGTTCTTC. The chain is built from TRBV7-8 and TRBJ2-1; TRBD1 might be the D (6 bases). V shed 2 bases and J shed 2 bases, with 10 bases lying between them. Looked up from germline, CDR1 is SGHVS and CDR2 is FQNEAQ. CDR3 length: 15 residues. Full variable domain (remainder filled in from reference TRBV7-8 and TRBJ2-1): GAGVSQSPRYKVAKRGQDVALRCDPISGHVSLFWYQQALGQGPEFLTYFQNEAQLDKSGLPSDRFFAERPEGSVSTLKIQRTQQEDSAVYLCASSLQQGPYNEQFFGPGTRLTVL.